This T cell receptor beta chain appears in the sequencing data of a study of blood T cell repertoires in COVID-19. Study overall: T cells, B-cell-depleted T cells, or PBMCs supplied cDNA or gDNA.

The repertoire was sequenced with immunoSEQ multiplex PCR; TCRdb's copy has only in-frame clones and lacks some. This table holds some 240,000 clones, approximately 84% found once. Allocation to cohorts depended on clinical history reported by the participants. This clonotype was obtained from a woman in her forties or fifties who had been exposed to COVID-19. The sequenced sample consisted of PBMCs or T cells enriched from blood (not recorded which).

The chain's CDR3 is CASSLALVATQYF. The CDR3 DNA sequence: TGTGCCAGCAGTTTAGCCCTAGTTGCGACCCAGTACTTC. This chain connects TRBV12-3 or TRBV12-4 to TRBJ2-5; D is undetermined. Trimming took off 0 bases at V and 7 bases at J, with 9 bases between the two ends. The CDR3 runs 13 residues.